These 12 T cell receptor beta chains were sequenced from one sample in a study of blood T cell repertoires in COVID-19. Some clones are missing from TCRdb's copy, which holds only in-frame ones; the method was immunoSEQ multiplex PCR. The data contain some 300,000 clones, approximately 85% of them seen just once; the ten biggest clones take up about 1%. The specimen was PBMCs or T cells enriched from blood (not recorded which). The source is a woman aged 30 to 39 who had recovered from COVID-19.

The chain is built from TRBV5-1 and TRBJ2-1, with 9 bases fitting TRBD2. The germline V gene has CDR1 SGHRS and CDR2 YFSETQ. V gave up 3 bases and J gave up 2 bases; unmatched junction bases: 3. The CDR3 runs 15 residues. For the CDR3, the DNA is TGCGCCAGCAGCTCTAGCGGGACCCCCTACAATGAGCAGTTCTTC. Protein sequence: CASSSSGTPYNEQFF.

The chain has TRBV18 and TRBJ1-2; D is possibly TRBD1 (5 bases). CDR1 and CDR2 (germline): KGHSH, LQKENI. The ends were cut back, 1 base at V and 0 bases at J, with 9 bases in the middle. CDR3 size: 15 residues. The CDR3: CASSPQGPANYGYTF. The CDR3 region has the DNA TGTGCCAGCTCACCACAGGGGCCCGCTAACTATGGCTACACCTTC.

The V and J genes are TRBV27 and TRBJ2-4, with TRBD2 identical over 11 bases. The CDR3 is 14 amino acids. V dropped 3 bases and J dropped 7; count of bases not matched to a gene: 2. Germline lookup yields CDR1 MNHEY and CDR2 SMNVEV (reference sequence). Written as DNA, the CDR3 is TGTGCCAGCAGTTTCGGGACTAGCGGTAACATTCAGTACTTC. Translation: CASSFGTSGNIQYF.

The V gene is TRBV27, the J gene TRBJ1-1; 9 bases agree with TRBD1. This CDR3 region has 12 residues. Per the germline V gene, CDR1 is MNHEY and CDR2 is SMNVEV (reference sequence). With V trimmed by 10 bases and J by 3 bases, 3 bases remained unmatched. The CDR3 loop reads CATGQGYTEAFF. CDR3 coding DNA: TGTGCCACGGGACAGGGCTACACTGAAGCTTTCTTT.

The chain joins TRBV6-5 to TRBJ2-3; 9 nucleotides agree with TRBD2. Germline V gives CDR1 MNHEY, CDR2 SVGAGI. Germline trimming cut 6 bases from V and 2 bases from J; bases unmatched to any gene: 6. The CDR3 runs to 15 residues. This chain's CDR3 is CASSQSSGVTDTQYF. In nucleotides, the CDR3 is TGTGCCAGCAGCCAATCTAGCGGGGTCACAGATACGCAGTATTTT.

The CDR3 bases are TGTGCCTGGAGCCTAGAGGGGGCGGGGTCCTACGAGCAGTACTTC. It is translated as CAWSLEGAGSYEQYF. The chain has TRBV30 and TRBJ2-7; D is possibly TRBD1 (7 bases). Deletions cut 3 bases from V and 1 base from J, with 16 bases between. The germline CDR1 and CDR2 sequences are GTSNPN and SVGIG (reference sequence). This CDR3 has 15 amino acids.

J is TRBJ1-4 and V is TRBV7-2, with no clear D. Trimming left V 0 bases short and J 0 bases short, with 11 bases between. The length of the CDR3 is 17 residues. The germline V gene has CDR1 SGHTA and CDR2 FQGNSA. The CDR3 DNA reads as TGTGCCAGCAGCTTAGCTCGATCGAGGGCAACTAATGAAAAACTGTTTTTT. This encodes CASSLARSRATNEKLFF.

In its sample, this clone was seen a few times. The chain uses TRBV28 and TRBJ1-3; D remains unclear. This CDR3 has 13 residues. The V end lost 1 base, the J end lost 7 bases, and 8 bases lay between the germline ends. Germline V gene lookup returns CDR1 MDHEN and CDR2 SYDVKM. The CDR3 DNA is TGTGCCAGCAGTTTATTGGCGGGGAACACCATATATTTT. This gives the protein CASSLLAGNTIYF.

This chain connects TRBV27 to TRBJ1-6; maybe TRBD1 (5 bases). V lost 5 bases, J lost 1 base, and 12 bases lay in between. CDR3 length: 16 residues. CDR1 and CDR2 (germline): MNHEY, SMNVEV (reference sequence). CDR3 residues: CASSVRRGSYNSPLHF. Here the CDR3 DNA reads TGTGCCAGCAGTGTAAGGAGGGGTTCCTATAATTCACCCCTCCACTTT.

The chain combines TRBV9 with TRBJ1-3; the D is unclear. With 4 bases removed from V and 4 bases from J, the gap between germline ends came to 15 bases. The CDR3 contains 15 residues. Per germline, CDR1 SGDLS and CDR2 YYNGEE. For the CDR3, the DNA is TGTGCCAGCAGCCCCGGAGGGAGTACCGGAAACACCATATATTTT. This encodes CASSPGGSTGNTIYF.

As regards this clone: Other DNA sequences in the same sample also yield this CDR3. The rearrangement uses TRBV28 and TRBJ1-2, with D possibly matching TRBD1 (6 bases). From germline, CDR1 is MDHEN and CDR2 SYDVKM. The CDR3 consists of 13 residues. The V and J ends lost 3 bases and 5 bases respectively, with 10 bases between them. The CDR3 nucleotides are TGTGCCAGCAGTTTTGGGCAGGGGTATGGCTACACCTTC. Translating it yields CASSFGQGYGYTF.

The chain recombines TRBV3-1 (or the pseudogene TRBV3-2) with TRBJ2-7, with D uncertain. The germline V gene encodes CDR1 LGHDT and CDR2 YNNKEL (reference sequence). V lost 3 bases, J lost 6 bases, and 6 bases lay in between. The CDR3 spans 11 residues. The CDR3, as DNA: TGTGCCAGCAGCCATCGGAGCGAGCAGTACTTC. It specifies CASSHRSEQYF.